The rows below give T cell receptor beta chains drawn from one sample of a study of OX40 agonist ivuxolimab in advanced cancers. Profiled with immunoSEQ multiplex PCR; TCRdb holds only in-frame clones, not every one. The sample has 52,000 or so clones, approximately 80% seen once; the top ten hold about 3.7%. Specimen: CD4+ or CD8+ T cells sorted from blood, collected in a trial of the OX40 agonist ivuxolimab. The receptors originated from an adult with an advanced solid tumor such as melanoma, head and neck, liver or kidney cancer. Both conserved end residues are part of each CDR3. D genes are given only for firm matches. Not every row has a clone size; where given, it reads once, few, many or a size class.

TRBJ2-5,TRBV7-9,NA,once,TGTGCCAGCAGCCCCGTTGTAGAGACCCAGTACTTC,CASSPVVETQYF
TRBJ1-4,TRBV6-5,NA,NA,TGTGCCAGCAGTTACTCGTCAGCAACTAATGAAAAACTGTTTTTT,CASSYSSATNEKLFF
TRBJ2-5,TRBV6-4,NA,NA,TGTGCCAGCAGTGACTCGAGTCGGGGTGTGACTCAAGAGACCCAGTACTTC,CASSDSSRGVTQETQYF
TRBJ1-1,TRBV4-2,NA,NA,TGTGCCAGCAGCCAAGTCGCAGAGAAGAACACTGAAGCTTTCTTT,CASSQVAEKNTEAFF
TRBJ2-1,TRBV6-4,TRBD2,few,TGTGCCAGCAGCCCGGGACTAGCGGGGTCCAGCTCCTACAATGAGCAGTTCTTC,CASSPGLAGSSSYNEQFF
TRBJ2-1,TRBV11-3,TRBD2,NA,TGTGCCAGCAGCTTCACTAGCGGGGGGGCGATCCATGAGCAGTTCTTC,CASSFTSGGAIHEQFF
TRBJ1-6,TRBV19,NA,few,TGTGCCAGTAGCCCCGGAGGGGGGGCCAATTCACCCCTCCACTTT,CASSPGGGANSPLHF
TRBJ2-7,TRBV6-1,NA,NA,TGTGCCAGCAGTGCCTTTGAAGGACGGTGGCCCTACGAGCAGTACTTC,CASSAFEGRWPYEQYF
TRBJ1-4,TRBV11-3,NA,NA,TGTGCCAGCAGCCGGACAAGCCGTAATGAAAAACTGTTTTTT,CASSRTSRNEKLFF
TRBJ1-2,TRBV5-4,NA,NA,TGTGCCAGCAGTGCCCCAGGGGTTGGCTACACCTTC,CASSAPGVGYTF
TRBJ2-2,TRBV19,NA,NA,TGTGCCAGTACACCCCAGGGCAGGGCGGACGGGGAGCTGTTTTTT,CASTPQGRADGELFF
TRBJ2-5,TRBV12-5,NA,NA,TGTGCTAGTGGTTTGGTAACGGTAGGGGTCCAAGAGACCCAGTACTTC,CASGLVTVGVQETQYF
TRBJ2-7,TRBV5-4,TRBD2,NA,TGTGCCAGCAGCCTGGGACTAGCGGGGGCCTACGAGCAGTACTTC,CASSLGLAGAYEQYF
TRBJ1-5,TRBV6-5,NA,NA,TGTGCCAGTGGGGGTATTAGCAATCAGCCCCAGCATTTT,CASGGISNQPQHF
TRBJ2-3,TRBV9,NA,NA,TGTGCCAGCAGCGTAAGGGGTAGCACAGATACGCAGTATTTT,CASSVRGSTDTQYF
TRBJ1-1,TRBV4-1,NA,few,TGCGCCAGCAGCCACCCCGACAGGAACACTGAAGCTTTCTTT,CASSHPDRNTEAFF
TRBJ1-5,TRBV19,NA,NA,TGTGCCAGTAGCCCGAGAAATCAGCCCCAGCATTTT,CASSPRNQPQHF
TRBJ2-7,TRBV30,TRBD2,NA,TGTGCCTGGAGTCGGGGGGGGACTAGCCCCTACGAGCAGTACTTC,CAWSRGGTSPYEQYF
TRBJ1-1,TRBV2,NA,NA,TGTGCCATTCTGATCGGGTCGAACACTGAAGCTTTCTTT,CAILIGSNTEAFF
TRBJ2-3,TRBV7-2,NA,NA,TGTGCCAGCAGCCCCGGTGAGCCAGATACGCAGTATTTT,CASSPGEPDTQYF
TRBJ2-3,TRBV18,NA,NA,TGTGCCAGCTCACCCTTCCCAACAGATACGCAGTATTTT,CASSPFPTDTQYF
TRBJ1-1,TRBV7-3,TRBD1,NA,TGTGCCAGCAGCCCGGGACAGGGGGCTGGCACTGAAGCTTTCTTT,CASSPGQGAGTEAFF
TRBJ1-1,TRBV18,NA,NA,TGTGCCAGCTCACCCCCAATGAAAACTGAAGCTTTCTTT,CASSPPMKTEAFF
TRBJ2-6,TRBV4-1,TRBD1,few,TGCGCCAGCAGCCAAGGAGGAGGACAGGGGGCTACTGGGGCCAACGTCCTGACTTTC,CASSQGGGQGATGANVLTF